The 29 T cell receptor beta chains presented below share a single source sample, sequenced in a study of blood T cell repertoires in COVID-19. TCRdb keeps only in-frame clones here, not all; method: immunoSEQ multiplex PCR. The sample has about 86,000 clones; 80% to 90% are singletons. Specimen: peripheral blood. These TCRs come from a human donor in a cohort sampled during active COVID-19.

The chain recombines TRBV24-1 with TRBJ2-1, with 9 bases aligning to TRBD2. The CDR3 runs to 13 residues. Germline V gene data show CDR1 as KGHDR and CDR2 as SFDVKD. The junction had 7 bases not matched to a gene; V was cut back by 9 bases and J by 8 bases. Written as DNA, the CDR3 is TGTGCCACCGGAGAGCGGGAGGACGATGAGCAGTTCTTC. Translated: CATGEREDDEQFF.

The rearrangement joins TRBV29-1 to TRBJ1-2, with D perhaps TRBD1 (6 bases). The CDR3 has 14 amino acids. V was clipped by 5 bases and J by 8 bases, with 21 bases between them. Per the germline V gene, CDR1 is SQVTM and CDR2 is ANQGSEA. CDR3 in DNA: TGCAGCGTTTACACAGGGATTATACCAAAGGGCTACACCTTC. This encodes CSVYTGIIPKGYTF.

The chain joins TRBV15 to TRBJ1-3; D is ambiguous. V was clipped by 0 bases and J by 3 bases, with 6 bases between them. The CDR3 sequence is 14 residues long. Germline-derived CDR1 and CDR2 are LNHNV and YYDKDF (reference sequence). The CDR3 sequence: CATSRDIYGNTIYF. As DNA, the CDR3 is TGTGCCACCAGCAGAGATATTTATGGAAACACCATATATTTT.

The rearrangement uses TRBV6-5 and TRBJ2-3; D is perhaps TRBD2 (6 bases). Germline-derived CDR1 and CDR2 are MNHEY and SVGAGI. The V end lost 6 bases, the J end lost 4 bases, and 14 bases lay between the germline ends. The CDR3 contains 14 residues. The CDR3 sequence is CASSPSWGADTQYF. The CDR3 region has the DNA TGTGCCAGCAGCCCAAGCTGGGGGGCAGATACGCAGTATTTT.

The genes are TRBV6-2 or TRBV6-3 and TRBJ1-2; D is ambiguous. CDR3 length: 12 residues. Trimming shortened V by 2 bases and J by 5 bases, and 6 bases separated the two germline ends. Germline values: CDR1 MNHEY, CDR2 SVGEGT. The CDR3, as DNA: TGTGCCAGCAGTTACGGGCTTTATGGCTACACCTTC. Its protein product is CASSYGLYGYTF.

This chain links TRBV19 with TRBJ2-5; 9 bases align to TRBD2. Per the germline V gene, CDR1 is LNHDA and CDR2 is SQIVND (reference sequence). This CDR3 spans 16 amino acids. V shed 2 bases, J shed 5 bases, and the junction held 9 bases outside the gene matches. As DNA, the CDR3 is TGTGCCAGTAGTATACGAGGAGCGGGAGGAAGTGAGACCCAGTACTTC. Its translation is CASSIRGAGGSETQYF.

V usage is TRBV7-8 and J usage is TRBJ2-3, with D perhaps matching TRBD1 (6 bases). The CDR3 totals 17 residues. V lost 3 bases, J lost 9 bases, and 25 bases lay in between. The germline V gene has CDR1 SGHVS and CDR2 FQNEAQ. The CDR3 nucleotides are TGTGCCAGCAGCTTCTTGAGGGCAGGTCCGGGCACAGGGACGCAGTATTTT. Its protein product is CASSFLRAGPGTGTQYF.

Written as DNA, the CDR3 is TGTGCCAGCAGTTTCTTAGCGAGCGATGAGCAGTTCTTC. Its protein product is CASSFLASDEQFF. The J gene is TRBJ2-1, the V gene TRBV28, with a weak D call TRBD2 (5 bases). Trimming removed 3 bases at V and 8 bases at J, with 11 bases between. The germline gives CDR1 MDHEN, CDR2 SYDVKM. This CDR3 has 13 residues.

The chain couples TRBV28 to TRBJ2-7; no definite D call. Germline CDR1 is MDHEN and CDR2 is SYDVKM. Trimming shortened V by 7 bases and J by 2 bases, and 9 bases separated the two germline ends. The CDR3 consists of 12 residues. The CDR3 DNA is TGTGCCAGCAACCCAGGTCCCTACGAGCAGTACTTC. Translated, it gives CASNPGPYEQYF.

The chain recombines TRBV19 with TRBJ1-3, with a weak D call TRBD1 (5 bases). Germline assignment: CDR1 LNHDA and CDR2 SQIVND (reference sequence). Trimming took off 5 bases at V and 0 bases at J, with 14 bases between the two ends. This CDR3 has 16 amino acids. Here the CDR3 DNA reads TGTGCCAGTAGTCCCCGGACACATTACTCTGGAAACACCATATATTTT. This sequence encodes CASSPRTHYSGNTIYF.

This chain connects TRBV27 to TRBJ2-7, with TRBD1 identical over 9 bases. The CDR3 totals 14 residues. Unmatched junction bases numbered 7, after V lost 6 bases and J lost 4 bases. The germline gives CDR1 MNHEY, CDR2 SMNVEV (reference sequence). CDR3 region: CASRTGTGSYEQYF. Written as DNA, the CDR3 is TGTGCCAGCAGAACCGGGACAGGGTCTTACGAGCAGTACTTC.

The J gene is TRBJ1-4, the V gene TRBV7-2, with 7 positions matching TRBD1. Trimming cost V 5 bases and J 8 bases; bases outside gene matches: 17. Germline V gene lookup returns CDR1 SGHTA and CDR2 FQGNSA. This CDR3 has 17 amino acids. CDR3 region: CASSRLTGVTLGEKLFF. The CDR3 bases are TGTGCCAGCAGCCGGCTCACAGGGGTTACGCTAGGGGAAAAACTGTTTTTT.

The chain combines TRBV10-1 with TRBJ1-1; 8 bases map to TRBD1. The CDR3 is 18 residues long. J was trimmed by 4 bases and V by 2 bases; bases with no gene match: 15. Germline values: CDR1 WNHNN, CDR2 SYGVQD (reference sequence). The CDR3, as DNA: TGCGCCAGCAGTGAGGGAACTTCCAGGGGGCGAGCCGGCACTGAAGCTTTCTTT. It is translated as CASSEGTSRGRAGTEAFF.

The chain is built from TRBV24-1 and TRBJ2-3, with 8 bases aligning to TRBD2. The length of the CDR3 is 15 residues. Germline CDR1 is KGHDR and CDR2 is SFDVKD. The V segment lost 9 bases and the J segment 3 bases; nucleotides outside the gene matches: 10. Written as DNA, the CDR3 is TGTGCCACCGAGAAGCGGGAGTGGGGAACAGATACGCAGTATTTT. This translates into CATEKREWGTDTQYF.

The chain employs TRBV9 and TRBJ1-1; possible D gene TRBD1, 6 bases. V was clipped by 4 bases and J by 2 bases, with 12 bases between them. The CDR3 is 14 residues long. CDR1 is SGDLS, CDR2 YYNGEE, per germline. The CDR3 is CASSPRQVNTEAFF. CDR3 in DNA: TGTGCCAGCAGCCCTCGACAGGTCAACACTGAAGCTTTCTTT.

This chain links TRBV5-5 with TRBJ1-6; a weak D match, TRBD1 (6 bases). V shed 3 bases and J shed 9 bases, with 13 bases lying between them. Per germline, CDR1 SGHKS and CDR2 YYEKEE (reference sequence). The CDR3 is 14 residues long. The CDR3 spells CASSSNGGRSPLHF. In nucleotides, the CDR3 is TGTGCCAGCAGCTCGAACGGGGGGCGTTCACCCCTCCACTTT.

The CDR3, as DNA: TGTGCCAGCACCCCGGGACAGGGTTTTTGGGCTTTCTTT. Protein: CASTPGQGFWAFF. The rearrangement uses TRBV12-3 or TRBV12-4 and TRBJ1-1, with 9 bases fitting TRBD1. This CDR3 has 13 amino acids. V lost 7 bases and J lost 11; bases outside the gene matches: 11.

The genes are TRBV7-3 and TRBJ1-2; D is unclear. V was cut by 5 bases and J by 3 bases, with 13 bases left in between. Per germline, CDR1 SGHTA and CDR2 FQGTGA. The CDR3 length is 14 residues. The chain's CDR3 is CASSPGPRDYGYTF. The DNA of the CDR3 is TGTGCCAGCAGCCCCGGCCCCCGGGACTATGGCTACACCTTC.

The chain recombines TRBV7-6 with TRBJ2-7, with D tentatively TRBD1 (6 bases). CDR1 and CDR2 (germline): SGHVS, FNYEAQ. The CDR3 runs to 14 residues. V dropped 5 bases and J dropped 5 bases, with 16 bases sitting between them. CDR3 nucleotide sequence: TGTGCCAGCAGCCATTCTCAGGGGTGGGACGAGCAGTACTTC. Its translation: CASSHSQGWDEQYF.

The chain combines TRBV6-5 with TRBJ2-3; the D gene is possibly TRBD1 (5 bases). There are 14 residues in the CDR3. Trimming shortened V by 4 bases and J by 0 bases, and 8 bases separated the two germline ends. CDR1 and CDR2 (germline): MNHEY, SVGAGI. CDR3 amino acids: CASSSGLSTDTQYF. As DNA, the CDR3 is TGTGCCAGCAGTTCAGGGCTTAGCACAGATACGCAGTATTTT.

This chain uses TRBV28 with TRBJ1-1, with TRBD1 matching 9 bases. V lost 6 bases and J lost 0; bases outside the gene matches: 5. This CDR3 has 15 residues. Germline V CDR1 and CDR2: MDHEN, SYDVKM. This chain's CDR3 is CASSSDRGVNTEAFF. CDR3 nucleotides: TGTGCCAGCAGCTCGGACAGGGGAGTGAACACTGAAGCTTTCTTT.

Ten or more counts support this clone. V usage is TRBV5-4 and J usage is TRBJ1-2, with D possibly TRBD1 on 5 matching bases. The CDR3 totals 14 residues. Deletions cut 3 bases from V and 4 bases from J, with 13 bases between. Germline CDR1 and CDR2: SGHNT and YYREEE (reference sequence). For the CDR3, the DNA is TGTGCCAGCAGCTGGGGGGAGTCCGTCTATGGCTACACCTTC. Encoded protein: CASSWGESVYGYTF.

The chain combines TRBV28 with TRBJ2-5, with TRBD1 identical over 8 bases. Trimming removed 5 bases from V and 5 bases from J; junction bases left unmatched: 4. Germline V gene sequence: CDR1 MDHEN, CDR2 SYDVKM. The CDR3 is 13 amino acids. CDR3 nucleotide sequence: TGTGCCAGCAGTCTCAGGGGGCTGGAGACCCAGTACTTC. This codes for CASSLRGLETQYF.

The V and J genes are TRBV28 and TRBJ1-2, with 7 bases that match TRBD1. V was pared by 6 bases and J by 4 bases, with 8 bases of the junction left unmatched. The CDR3 totals 14 residues. CDR1 MDHEN and CDR2 SYDVKM come from the germline V gene. The CDR3 DNA is TGTGCCAGCAGGTCGCAGACAGGGAGCTATGGCTACACCTTC. This codes for CASRSQTGSYGYTF.

In the case of this clone: Other nucleotide sequences from this sample produce the same CDR3. The chain has TRBV2 and TRBJ2-5, with 8 positions matching TRBD2. The CDR3 runs to 16 residues. Trimming at V came to 7 bases and at J to 4 bases, leaving 14 bases not matched to a gene. Germline lookup yields CDR1 SNHLY and CDR2 FYNNEI. CDR3 in amino acids: CASMLFLGLAGETQYF. CDR3 sequence (DNA): TGTGCCAGCATGTTATTCCTCGGACTAGCTGGAGAGACCCAGTACTTC.

The chain combines TRBV6-5 with TRBJ2-7, with 7 bases aligning to TRBD1. Germline loops: CDR1 MNHEY, CDR2 SVGAGI. The CDR3 consists of 14 residues. The V and J ends lost 6 bases and 2 bases, in that order; junction bases with no gene match: 7. CDR3 bases: TGTGCCAGCAGGGAGACAGGGTTGACCTACGAGCAGTACTTC. Protein sequence: CASRETGLTYEQYF.

The chain carries TRBV5-1 and TRBJ2-2, with D perhaps TRBD1 (5 bases). The CDR3 is 15 residues long. Germline CDR1 reads SGHRS; CDR2 reads YFSETQ. The V end lost 0 bases, the J end lost 2 bases, and 8 bases lay between the germline ends. CDR3 in DNA: TGCGCCAGCAGCTTGGGCGGACATAACACCGGGGAGCTGTTTTTT. Protein sequence: CASSLGGHNTGELFF.

The CDR3 is CASSILLITGSYEQYF. The DNA of the CDR3 is TGTGCCAGTAGTATACTGTTAATAACAGGGAGCTACGAGCAGTACTTC. The V gene is TRBV19, the J gene TRBJ2-7, with TRBD1 as a possible D gene (6 bases). CDR1 is LNHDA, CDR2 SQIVND, per germline (reference sequence). The ends were cut back, 2 bases at V and 3 bases at J, with 17 bases in the middle. CDR3 length: 16 residues.

The J gene is TRBJ2-1, the V gene TRBV12-3 or TRBV12-4, with 7 bases identical to TRBD1. After removal of 4 bases from V and 6 bases from J, the junction contained 3 bases not matched to a gene. The CDR3 runs 13 residues. The CDR3 sequence: CASSSRQGNEQFF. The DNA of the CDR3 is TGTGCCAGCAGTTCTAGACAGGGCAATGAGCAGTTCTTC.